A selection of T cell receptor beta chains follows, all from one sample in a study of identical twins. TCRdb independently ran MiXCR on the 5' RACE reads; one entry per CDR3 protein. The sample yields hundreds of thousands of distinct CDR3 sequences, approximately 21% seen once. These same data were also listed under a study on T cells expressing NK-cell markers.

Sequencing was carried out using PBMCs. The receptors here all came from a woman in her late teens or twenties in good health. Both conserved end residues are part of each CDR3. The D gene is left open where the match is weak. Some rows mark clone size as missing; the rest say once, few, many or name a class of expanded clone.

CDR3 DNA	CDR3 protein	V gene	J gene	D gene	clone size
TGCAGTGCCGTCGGGACGGGACAAGAGACCCAGTACTTC	CSAVGTGQETQYF	TRBV20-1	TRBJ2-5	NA	few
TGTGCCAGCAGCGCCCTGGACTCTGGGGCCAACGTCCTGACTTTC	CASSALDSGANVLTF	TRBV9	TRBJ2-6	NA	NA
TGTGCCAGCAGTTATAGGGCTAGCGTCTTCACCGGGGAGCTGTTTTTT	CASSYRASVFTGELFF	TRBV6-5	TRBJ2-2	NA	few
TGTGCCATCAGAACGGGGGAAAAACTGTTTTTT	CAIRTGEKLFF	TRBV10-3	TRBJ1-4	NA	NA
TGTGCCAGCAGCCTGGACCCTTCGACCTACAATGAGCAGTTCTTC	CASSLDPSTYNEQFF	TRBV13	TRBJ2-1	NA	NA
TGTGCCAGCAGCGAAACTAGCGGGAGAACAGATACGCAGTATTTT	CASSETSGRTDTQYF	TRBV12-3/TRBV12-4	TRBJ2-3	TRBD2	few
TGCGCCAGTAAGGACGCCACGTCATACAATGAGCAGTTCTTC	CASKDATSYNEQFF	TRBV5-1	TRBJ2-1	NA	few
TGTGCCAGCAGCCGGCGGTACAATGAGCAGTTCTTC	CASSRRYNEQFF	TRBV3-1	TRBJ2-1	NA	many
TGCAGTGCTGAGCGGGGGGCAACAGTTACGCAGTATTTT	CSAERGATVTQYF	TRBV20-1	TRBJ2-3	TRBD2	NA
TGCAGCGTCTCGGGGAGGGCAGGGGCAGATACGCAGTATTTT	CSVSGRAGADTQYF	TRBV29-1	TRBJ2-3	NA	few
TGCAGTGCAACACAGGGGGCAAGGGTTTTGGGAGAGACCCAGTACTTC	CSATQGARVLGETQYF	TRBV20-1	TRBJ2-5	TRBD1	once
TGTGCCAGCACCCTACAGGGGTTAGATACGCAGTATTTT	CASTLQGLDTQYF	TRBV12-3/TRBV12-4	TRBJ2-3	TRBD1	NA
TGTGCCAGCAGCCCCTCCGGTGGCTCTGAAGCTTTCTTT	CASSPSGGSEAFF	TRBV12-3/TRBV12-4	TRBJ1-1	NA	NA
TGCAGTGCCTGGAGCGGGAGGGCCCCCAGGACCCAGTACTTC	CSAWSGRAPRTQYF	TRBV20-1	TRBJ2-5	TRBD2	NA
TGCGCCAGCAGTGGGACATTAGAGGGACAGGGCTATGGCTACACCTTC	CASSGTLEGQGYGYTF	TRBV10-2	TRBJ1-2	TRBD1	NA
TGCAGCCCGGGGGGTAGCGGGAGGGCTGAGCAAGAGACCCAGTACTTC	CSPGGSGRAEQETQYF	TRBV20-1	TRBJ2-5	TRBD2	few
TGTGCCAGCAGCTTAGGGAGAGGGGGCGCCCAACAAGAGACCCAGTACTTC	CASSLGRGGAQQETQYF	TRBV7-2	TRBJ2-5	TRBD1	NA
TGCAGTGCTAGCGGGAATAAGAATGAGCAGTTCTTC	CSASGNKNEQFF	TRBV20-1	TRBJ2-1	NA	few
TGTGCCAGCAGTTACTCGAGTAGGGAGACCCAGTACTTC	CASSYSSRETQYF	TRBV6-5	TRBJ2-5	NA	NA
TGTGCCAGCAGTCCTTTCCTGACAGGGGAGTCTGAGACCCAGTACTTC	CASSPFLTGESETQYF	TRBV5-8	TRBJ2-5	TRBD1	few
TGTGCCAGCAGTTACGGTCAGGTTGAGGGCTACACCTTC	CASSYGQVEGYTF	TRBV6-5	TRBJ1-2	NA	NA
TGCAGTTCGCTAGCGGGGGACACCGGGGAGCTGTTTTTT	CSSLAGDTGELFF	TRBV20-1	TRBJ2-2	TRBD2	NA
TGTACCAGCAGTGGTCGGACTAGCGGGGGGCCTAGCTCCTACAATGAGCAGTTCTTC	CTSSGRTSGGPSSYNEQFF	TRBV2	TRBJ2-1	TRBD2	NA
TGCGCCAGCAGGGGGCTAGCGGAGAACACCGGGGAGCTGTTTTTT	CASRGLAENTGELFF	TRBV5-1	TRBJ2-2	TRBD2	few
TGTGCCACCAGCAGAGATCCTAACTACAATGAGCAGTTCTTC	CATSRDPNYNEQFF	TRBV15	TRBJ2-1	NA	NA
TGCAGCGTGGACAGACAGAACACCGGGGAGCTGTTTTTT	CSVDRQNTGELFF	TRBV29-1	TRBJ2-2	NA	few